This TCR beta chain came from a study of blood T cell repertoires in COVID-19. In the study overall: Acute-phase and convalescent COVID-19 samples originated in the United States, Italy and Spain. PBMCs, B-cell-depleted T cells, or T cells provided the cDNA or gDNA that made up the material.

V lost 3 bases, J lost 0 bases, and 19 bases lay in between. The CDR3 loop spans 17 amino acids. Germline loops: CDR1 DFQATT, CDR2 SNEGSKA (reference sequence). Methods used by the authors: Reference gene primers were amplified, and this amplification served to estimate nucleated cell counts. TCRdb's table, derived via immunoSEQ multiplex PCR, lists solely in-frame clones and lacks some. V and J calls and clone size come straight from that table; D and trimming were deduced from the DNA. This sample has around 220,000 clones, with less than 90% found just once. The chain employs TRBV20-1 and TRBJ2-3; D possibly corresponds to TRBD2 (7 bases). Sequencing used peripheral blood. The clonotype originates from a man between 40 and 49 years old with active or convalescent COVID-19. The CDR3 sequence: CSASMRGRAASTDTQYF. The CDR3 DNA reads as TGCAGTGCTAGTATGAGGGGGAGGGCCGCTAGCACAGATACGCAGTATTTT.